A selection of T cell receptor beta chains follows, all from one sample in a study of PD-1 blockade in classical Hodgkin lymphoma. The data were produced by immunoSEQ multiplex PCR, yet TCRdb's version contains in-frame clones alone and is incomplete. The data contain 4,000 to 6,000 clones, roughly 65% of them singletons. Source: CD8+ T cells from blood, taken before the fourth cycle of nivolumab. The receptors come from a human donor with classical Hodgkin lymphoma. Both conserved end residues are trimmed from each CDR3.

TRBV27 | ASSIAHAGELF
TRBV30 | AWSVTDYEF
TRBV5-5 | ASRVATNEKLF
TRBV28 | ASSGLAVTDTQY
TRBV7-9 | ASSTGTGWKNEQF
TRBV18 | ASSPGEGLNTEAF
TRBV19 | ASSPGTGVPYEQY
TRBV18 | ASGTENQETQY
TRBV7-8 | ASSLDGLVWEQY
TRBV5-8 | ASSPGQSSNQPQH
TRBV6-1 | ASRLAPSTDTQY
TRBV7-4 | ASSSIGELF
TRBV6-5 | ASSYSSTGYNEQF
TRBV5-5 | ASSPRVAEETQY
TRBV7-9 | ASKGPQTGELF
TRBV27 | ASSLVAGGPDTQY
TRBV27 | ASSLSAGVTGELF
TRBV7-8 | ASSLYRDPETQY
TRBV7-6 | ASSLGTADTGELF
TRBV19 | ASSPGTVLHEQY
TRBV7-9 | ASSPSTGNNYGYT
TRBV27 | ASSLGQGSYNEQF
TRBV6-5 | ASSQGQAYNEQF
TRBV7-9 | ASSLVGQGLYEQY
TRBV5-1 | ASSSSFVAQGIQY
TRBV15 | ATSRVPQETQY
TRBV5-6 | ASSSTPSSYGYT
TRBV28 | ATDTGESYEQY
TRBV16 | ASSHQLAAYEQY
TRBV5-6 | ASSLTGSWNIRETQY
TRBV6-6 | ASSYGRDEQY
TRBV5-1 | ASSSGQGAYEQY
TRBV30 | AWSAKIGTGAYNEQF